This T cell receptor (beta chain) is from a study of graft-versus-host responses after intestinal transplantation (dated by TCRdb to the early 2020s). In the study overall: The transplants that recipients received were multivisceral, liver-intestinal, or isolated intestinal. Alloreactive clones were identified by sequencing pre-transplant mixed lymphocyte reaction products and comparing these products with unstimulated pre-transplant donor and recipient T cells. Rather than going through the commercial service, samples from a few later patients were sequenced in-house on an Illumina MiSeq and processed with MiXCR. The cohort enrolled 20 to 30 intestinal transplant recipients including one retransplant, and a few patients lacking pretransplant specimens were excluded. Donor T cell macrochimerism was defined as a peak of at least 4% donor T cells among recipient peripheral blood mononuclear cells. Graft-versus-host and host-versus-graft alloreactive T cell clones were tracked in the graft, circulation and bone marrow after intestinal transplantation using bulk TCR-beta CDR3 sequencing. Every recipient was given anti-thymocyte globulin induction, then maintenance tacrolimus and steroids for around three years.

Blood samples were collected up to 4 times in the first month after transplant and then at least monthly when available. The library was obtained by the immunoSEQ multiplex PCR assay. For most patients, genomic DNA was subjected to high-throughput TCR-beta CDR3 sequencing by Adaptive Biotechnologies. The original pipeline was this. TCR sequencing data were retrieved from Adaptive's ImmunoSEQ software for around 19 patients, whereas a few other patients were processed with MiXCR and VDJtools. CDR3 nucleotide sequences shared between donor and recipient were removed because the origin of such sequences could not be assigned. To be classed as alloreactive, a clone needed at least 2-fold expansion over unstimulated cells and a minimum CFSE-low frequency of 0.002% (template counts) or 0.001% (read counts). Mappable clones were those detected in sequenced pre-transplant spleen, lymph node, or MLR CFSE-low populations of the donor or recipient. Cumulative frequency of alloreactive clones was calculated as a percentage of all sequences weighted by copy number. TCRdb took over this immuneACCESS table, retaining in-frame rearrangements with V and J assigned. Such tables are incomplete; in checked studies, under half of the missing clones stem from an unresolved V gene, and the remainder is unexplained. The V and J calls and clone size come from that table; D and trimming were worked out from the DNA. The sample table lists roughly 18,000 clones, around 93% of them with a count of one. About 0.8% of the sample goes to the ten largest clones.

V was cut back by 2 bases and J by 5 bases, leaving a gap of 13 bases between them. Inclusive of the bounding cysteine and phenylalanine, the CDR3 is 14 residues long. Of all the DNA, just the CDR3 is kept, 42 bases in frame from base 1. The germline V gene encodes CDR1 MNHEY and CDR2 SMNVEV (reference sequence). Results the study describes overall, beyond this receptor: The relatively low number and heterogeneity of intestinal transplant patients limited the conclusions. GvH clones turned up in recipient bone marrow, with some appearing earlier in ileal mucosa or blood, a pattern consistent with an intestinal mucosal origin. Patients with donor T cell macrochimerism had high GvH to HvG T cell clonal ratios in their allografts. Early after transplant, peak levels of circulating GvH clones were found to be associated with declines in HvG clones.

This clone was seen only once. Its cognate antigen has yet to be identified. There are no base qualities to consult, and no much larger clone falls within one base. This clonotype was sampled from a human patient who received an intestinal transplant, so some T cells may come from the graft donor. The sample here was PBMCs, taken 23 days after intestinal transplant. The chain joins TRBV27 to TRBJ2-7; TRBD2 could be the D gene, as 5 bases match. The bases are TGTGCCAGCAGTTTAGCCGAGGGCGGAAACGAGCAGTACTTC. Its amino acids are CASSLAEGGNEQYF.